This T cell receptor beta chain was recovered during a study of shared clonotypes between healthy human individuals. Replicate PCRs for sorted subsets used approximately 220 ng DNA; this equaled 25,000 to 35,000 T cell genomes. TCRdb's copy holds only in-frame clones and misses some; the assay was immunoSEQ multiplex PCR. The sample includes some 2 million clones, around 96% of them seen just once. V lost 2 bases and J 6 bases, leaving 15 bases between the germline ends. Germline assignment: CDR1 SGDLS and CDR2 YYNGEE. CDR3 size: 15 residues. Turning to this clone: What it binds is unknown.

Overall study findings and caveats: With a handful of donors compared, about 5% of naive CD4 clonotypes were shared. On the whole, naive subsets had larger estimated richness than memory subsets had.

The naive CD8 fraction comprised CD45RO-negative cells positively selected for CCR7 and excluded terminally differentiated effector memory CD45RA+ cells. The donors were all Caucasian adults (living in Nashville, Tennessee). The chain uses TRBV9 and TRBJ2-1; the D gene is possibly TRBD2 (6 bases). The clonotype was recovered from a man aged 18 to 30 in good health. Sequenced sample: naive CD8+ T cells sorted from blood. The CDR3: CASSVGGALSNEQFF. The CDR3 DNA follows: TGTGCCAGCAGCGTTGGCGGGGCGCTGTCCAATGAGCAGTTCTTC.